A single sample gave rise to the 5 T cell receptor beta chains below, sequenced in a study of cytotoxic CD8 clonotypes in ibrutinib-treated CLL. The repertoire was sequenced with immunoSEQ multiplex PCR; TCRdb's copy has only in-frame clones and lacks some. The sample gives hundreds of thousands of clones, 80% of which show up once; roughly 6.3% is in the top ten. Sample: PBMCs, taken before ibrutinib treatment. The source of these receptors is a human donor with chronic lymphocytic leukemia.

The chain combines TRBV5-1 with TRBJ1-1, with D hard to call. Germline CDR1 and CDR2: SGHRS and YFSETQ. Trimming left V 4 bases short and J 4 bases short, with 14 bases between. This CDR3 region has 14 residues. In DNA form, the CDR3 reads TGCGCCAGCAGCGTCACTAGAGGATCCACTGAAGCTTTCTTT. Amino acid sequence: CASSVTRGSTEAFF. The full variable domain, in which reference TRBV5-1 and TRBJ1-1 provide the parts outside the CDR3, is KAGVTQTPRYLIKTRGQQVTLSCSPISGHRSVSWYQQTPGQGLQFLFEYFSETQRNKGNFPGRFSGRQFSNSRSEMNVSTLELGDSALYLCASSVTRGSTEAFFGQGTRLTVV.

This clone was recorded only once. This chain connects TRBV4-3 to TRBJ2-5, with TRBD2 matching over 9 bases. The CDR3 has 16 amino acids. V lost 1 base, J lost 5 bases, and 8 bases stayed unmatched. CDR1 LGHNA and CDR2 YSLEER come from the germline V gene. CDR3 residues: CASSQGGGASRETQYF. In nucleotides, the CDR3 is TGCGCCAGCAGCCAAGGCGGGGGGGCATCCAGGGAGACCCAGTACTTC.

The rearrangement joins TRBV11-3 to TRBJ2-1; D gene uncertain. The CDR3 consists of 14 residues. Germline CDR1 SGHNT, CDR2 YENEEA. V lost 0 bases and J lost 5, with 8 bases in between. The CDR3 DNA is TGTGCCAGCAGCTTAGAGCGAGCTCACAATGAGCAGTTCTTC. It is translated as CASSLERAHNEQFF.

Here the CDR3 DNA reads TGTGCCAGCAGCTTAGACGGACACACAGATACGCAGTATTTT. This gives the protein CASSLDGHTDTQYF. The rearrangement uses TRBV7-9 and TRBJ2-3, with a tentative D call TRBD1 (5 bases). Trimming stripped 1 base from V and 2 bases from J, with 7 bases between. Germline-derived CDR1 and CDR2 are SEHNR and FQNEAQ (reference sequence). CDR3 length equals 14 residues.

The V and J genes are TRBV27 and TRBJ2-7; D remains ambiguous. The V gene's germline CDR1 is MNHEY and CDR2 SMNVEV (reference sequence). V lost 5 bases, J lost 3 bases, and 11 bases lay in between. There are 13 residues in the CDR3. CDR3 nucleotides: TGTGCCAGCAGTCTAGGGTCATACTACGAGCAGTACTTC. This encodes CASSLGSYYEQYF.